This T cell receptor beta chain was observed in a study of blood T cell repertoires in COVID-19. Sequencing used immunoSEQ multiplex PCR; TCRdb keeps in-frame clones, though not all of them. The repertoire holds fewer than 200,000 clones, with over 75% as singletons. Individuals drawn from approximately 26 US areas were about 18 to 100 years old. The V and J ends lost 3 bases and 7 bases respectively, with 6 bases between them. There are 11 residues in the CDR3. Per the germline V gene, CDR1 is MGHRA and CDR2 is YSYEKL. The clonotype comes from a young woman who had recovered from COVID-19. The specimen sequenced was PBMCs or T cells enriched from blood (not recorded which). This chain joins TRBV4-1 and TRBJ1-2; D not certain. In DNA form, the CDR3 reads TGCGCCAGCAGCCATTCCTTTGGCTACACCTTC. This sequence encodes CASSHSFGYTF.